By its share, the clone carrying this T cell receptor beta chain is medium-sized. Its antigen is still unknown. It was with random hexamers that 0.5 to 1 ug RNA was reverse transcribed. Across 54 Vbeta and 13 Jbeta, immunoSEQ multiplex PCR amplified TCR beta CDR3. A single record per CDR3 protein comes from TCRdb applying MiXCR to the immunoSEQ multiplex PCR reads. The repertoire holds about 85,000 distinct CDR3 sequences, 85% to 95% seen once, with under 0.5% in the top ten. The sample comes from a study of CD8 T cells in Susac syndrome. Sequencing of TCR beta was performed on blood CD8+ and CD4+ T cells. The authors negatively isolated CD8+ and CD4+ T cells and FACS-enriched TEMRA cells. Findings and limits, study-wide: By the study's own acknowledgment, its TCR sequencing and HLA analysis included relatively few individuals.

V was shortened by 2 bases and J by 0 bases, with 3 bases between the two germline ends. Per germline, CDR1 SGHDT and CDR2 YYEEEE. The CDR3 runs 13 residues. The rearrangement uses TRBV5-6 and TRBJ1-5; D is uncertain. The sequence came from a human donor with Susac syndrome. Sequencing used CD8+ T cells from PBMCs. DNA of the CDR3: TGTGCCAGCAGCTTAGGTAGCAATCAGCCCCAGCATTTT. This encodes CASSLGSNQPQHF. Full variable domain (outside the CDR3, taken from reference TRBV5-6 and TRBJ1-5): DAGVTQSPTHLIKTRGQQVTLRCSPKSGHDTVSWYQQALGQGPQFIFQYYEEEERQRGNFPDRFSGHQFPNYSSELNVNALLLGDSALYLCASSLGSNQPQHFGDGTRLSIL.